This TCR beta chain was recovered during a study of regulatory T cells in long-lasting Graves disease. Trimming pared 2 bases from V and 7 bases from J, leaving 5 bases between. CDR1 MNHEY and CDR2 SVGEGT come from the germline V gene. The CDR3 has 11 amino acids. Indicated time point: newly diagnosed GD, antithyroid drugs for less than 3 months. Construction of the TCR library relied on RNA isolated from PBMCs. This clonotype was detected ten times or more. Its cognate antigen is unknown. To make TCR beta libraries, researchers used iRepertoire HTBI primers and Arm-PCR of CDR3 regions. MiXCR, run by TCRdb on the multiplex PCR reads, gives a single entry per CDR3 protein. The repertoire holds around 420,000 distinct CDR3 sequences, with less than 20% as singletons. Study-wide results and limits: Limited samples may have lowered accuracy.

This clonotype was sampled from a female donor with Graves disease. The chain combines TRBV6-2 or TRBV6-3 with TRBJ1-1, with no clear D. The specimen was peripheral blood mononuclear cells (PBMCs), collected at new diagnosis, from a patient treated with antithyroid drugs. The DNA for the CDR3 is TGTGCCAGCAGTTACCGCCGTGAAGCTTTCTTT. It codes for CASSYRREAFF.